This TCR beta chain was identified during a study of T cell repertoires in cytomegalovirus infection. Remarks on this clonotype: Its antigen remains unknown.

TCRdb reprocessed the reads with MiXCR, giving one entry per CDR3 protein. The table includes roughly 570,000 distinct CDR3 sequences, about 40% detected once. The ends lost 8 bases at V and 5 bases at J; junction bases unmatched: 9. Germline CDR1 is SGHTA and CDR2 is FQGNSA. The CDR3 extends over 15 amino acids. The clonotype originates from a human donor in good health (CMV status not recorded). Some clones in this sample may be carry-over from other donors' samples. The material was cultured PBMCs, obtained from culture after CMV antigen stimulation. The chain combines TRBV7-2 with TRBJ2-1; 10 bases align to TRBD2. Here the CDR3 DNA reads TGTGCCAGCTTATTGGGAGGACTAGCGGACAATGAGCAGTTCTTC. Its translation is CASLLGGLADNEQFF.